The sequence of this T cell receptor (beta chain) was determined in a study of Graves' ophthalmopathy and Graves' hyperthyroidism. Over 18 months of follow-up, stable hyperthyroidism required that no ophthalmopathy appear. As the starting material, 8 to 10 ml of fresh peripheral blood yielded the PBMCs. CDR3 length equals 15 residues. Per germline, CDR1 SGHRS and CDR2 YFSETQ. V lost 3 bases to trimming and J lost 1 base, with 13 bases between them. This clonotype was counted many times. The sequenced template was RNA, covering the TCR beta CDR3 region. Second-round multiplex PCR followed a first-round RT-PCR using HTBI primers. TCRdb reprocessed the multiplex PCR reads with MiXCR, giving one entry per CDR3 protein. The data show roughly 410,000 distinct CDR3 sequences, 15% seen once.

This chain joins TRBV5-1 and TRBJ1-1, with D possibly TRBD1 on 5 matching bases. The sequencing input was peripheral blood. The clonotype comes from a woman younger than 30 with stable Graves' hyperthyroidism. The CDR3 here is CASSSYSGRNTEAFF. The CDR3 DNA reads as TGCGCCAGCAGCTCGTATTCAGGGAGGAACACTGAAGCTTTCTTT. The full variable domain, with the rest looked up from reference TRBV5-1 and TRBJ1-1, is KAGVTQTPRYLIKTRGQQVTLSCSPISGHRSVSWYQQTPGQGLQFLFEYFSETQRNKGNFPGRFSGRQFSNSRSEMNVSTLELGDSALYLCASSSYSGRNTEAFFGQGTRLTVV.